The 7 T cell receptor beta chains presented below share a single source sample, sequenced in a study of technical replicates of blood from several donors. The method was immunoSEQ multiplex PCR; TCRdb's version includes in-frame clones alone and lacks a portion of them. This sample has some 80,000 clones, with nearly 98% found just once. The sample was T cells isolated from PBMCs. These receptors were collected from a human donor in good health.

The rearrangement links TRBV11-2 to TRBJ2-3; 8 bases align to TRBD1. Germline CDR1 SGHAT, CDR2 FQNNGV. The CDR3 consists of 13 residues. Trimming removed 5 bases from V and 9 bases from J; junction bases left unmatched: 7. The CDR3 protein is CASSPSRQGTQYF. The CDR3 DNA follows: TGTGCCAGCAGCCCAAGTCGACAGGGGACGCAGTATTTT.

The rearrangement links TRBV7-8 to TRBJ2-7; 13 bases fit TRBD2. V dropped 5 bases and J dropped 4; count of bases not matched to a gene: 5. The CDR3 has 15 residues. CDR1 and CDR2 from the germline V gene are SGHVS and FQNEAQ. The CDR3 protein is CASSPRLAGGYEQYF. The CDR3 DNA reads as TGTGCCAGCAGCCCCCGACTAGCGGGAGGATACGAGCAGTACTTC. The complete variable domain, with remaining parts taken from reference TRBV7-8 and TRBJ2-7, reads GAGVSQSPRYKVAKRGQDVALRCDPISGHVSLFWYQQALGQGPEFLTYFQNEAQLDKSGLPSDRFFAERPEGSVSTLKIQRTQQEDSAVYLCASSPRLAGGYEQYFGPGTRLTVT.

The CDR3, as DNA: TGTGCCAGCAGCTTAGGACTTGCCTACGAGCAGTACTTC. This codes for CASSLGLAYEQYF. V is TRBV7-3 and J is TRBJ2-7; TRBD2 is a possible D gene (5 bases). Per germline, CDR1 SGHTA and CDR2 FQGTGA. V was shortened by 2 bases and J by 2 bases, with 7 bases between the two germline ends. The CDR3 is made up of 13 amino acids.

As DNA, the CDR3 is TGTGCCAGCAGTTTACAGGTGAATCAGCCCCAGCATTTT. This gives the protein CASSLQVNQPQHF. This chain connects TRBV27 to TRBJ1-5; D not resolved. The CDR3 covers 13 residues. Germline V gene lookup returns CDR1 MNHEY and CDR2 SMNVEV (reference sequence). Deletions cut 2 bases from V and 4 bases from J, with 6 bases between.

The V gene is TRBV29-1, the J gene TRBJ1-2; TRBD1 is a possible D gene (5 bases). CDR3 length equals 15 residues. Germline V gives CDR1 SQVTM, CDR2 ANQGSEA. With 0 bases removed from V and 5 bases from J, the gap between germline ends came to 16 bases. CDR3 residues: CSVEDQEGLRYGYTF. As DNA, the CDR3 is TGCAGCGTTGAAGATCAGGAGGGGCTGAGGTATGGCTACACCTTC. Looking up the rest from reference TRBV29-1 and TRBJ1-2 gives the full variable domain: SAVISQKPSRDICQRGTSLTIQCQVDSQVTMMFWYRQQPGQSLTLIATANQGSEATYESGFVIDKFPISRPNLTFSTLTVSNMSPEDSSIYLCSVEDQEGLRYGYTFGSGTRLTVV.

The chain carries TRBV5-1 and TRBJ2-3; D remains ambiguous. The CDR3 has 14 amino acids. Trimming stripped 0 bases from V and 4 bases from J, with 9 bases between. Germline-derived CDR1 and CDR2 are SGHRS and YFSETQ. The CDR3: CASSLDRYPDTQYF. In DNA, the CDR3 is TGCGCCAGCAGCTTGGACAGATACCCAGATACGCAGTATTTT.

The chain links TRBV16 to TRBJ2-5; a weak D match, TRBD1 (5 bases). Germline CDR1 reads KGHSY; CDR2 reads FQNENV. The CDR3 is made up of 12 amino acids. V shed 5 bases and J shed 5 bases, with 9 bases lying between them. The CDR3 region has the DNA TGTGCCAGCAGCTCTAGGGGTGAGACCCAGTACTTC. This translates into CASSSRGETQYF. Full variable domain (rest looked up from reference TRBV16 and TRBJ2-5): GEEVAQTPKHLVRGEGQKAKLYCAPIKGHSYVFWYQQVLKNEFKFLISFQNENVFDETGMPKERFSAKCLPNSPCSLEIQATKLEDSAVYFCASSSRGETQYFGPGTRLLVL.